This TCR beta chain was identified in a study of identical twins. The study's findings and limits: These conclusions were based on statistical analysis (cross-sectional, not following the same donors).

This clonotype was counted only a few times. Antigen: not known. TCRdb fed the 5' RACE reads into MiXCR, producing one record per CDR3 protein. This sample has approximately 600,000 distinct CDR3 sequences, with over 8.5% found just once. Germline-derived CDR1 and CDR2 are SGHTA and FQGNSA. The CDR3 sequence is 14 residues long. V lost 5 bases and J 4 bases, leaving 13 bases between the germline ends. Healthy Caucasians alone served as donors. The same data also went into a second study, on yellow fever vaccine responses in identical twins.

The chain is built from TRBV7-2 and TRBJ2-3, with D maybe TRBD2 (6 bases). This clonotype was obtained from a woman under 30 in good health. The sample was PBMCs. The CDR3 sequence is CASSQMGGADTQYF. DNA of the CDR3: TGTGCCAGCAGCCAGATGGGGGGAGCAGATACGCAGTATTTT.